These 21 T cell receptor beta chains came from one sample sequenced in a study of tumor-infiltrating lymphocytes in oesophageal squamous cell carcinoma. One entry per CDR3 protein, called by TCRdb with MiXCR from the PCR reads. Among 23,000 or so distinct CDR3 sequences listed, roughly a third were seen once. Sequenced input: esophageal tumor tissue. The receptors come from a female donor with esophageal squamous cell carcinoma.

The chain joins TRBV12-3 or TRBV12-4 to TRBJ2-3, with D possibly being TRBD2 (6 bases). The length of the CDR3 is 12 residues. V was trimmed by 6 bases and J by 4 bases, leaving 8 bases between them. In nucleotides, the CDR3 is TGTGCCAGCAGCCGACTAGCAGATACGCAGTATTTT. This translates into CASSRLADTQYF.

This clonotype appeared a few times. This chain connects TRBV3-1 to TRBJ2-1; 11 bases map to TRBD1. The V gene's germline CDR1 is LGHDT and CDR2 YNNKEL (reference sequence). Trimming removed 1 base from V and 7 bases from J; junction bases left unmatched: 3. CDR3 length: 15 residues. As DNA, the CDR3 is TGTGCCAGCAGCCAAGGGACAGGGGGCGGGAATGAGCAGTTCTTC. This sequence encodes CASSQGTGGGNEQFF.

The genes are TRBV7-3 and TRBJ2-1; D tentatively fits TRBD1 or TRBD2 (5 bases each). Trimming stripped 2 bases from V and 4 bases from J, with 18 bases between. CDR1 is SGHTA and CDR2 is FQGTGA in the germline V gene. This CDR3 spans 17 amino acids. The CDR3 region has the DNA TGTGCCAGCAGCTTATTCCCCGGGACCCCTATATACAATGAGCAGTTCTTC. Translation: CASSLFPGTPIYNEQFF.

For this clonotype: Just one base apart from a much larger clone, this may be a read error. CDR3 DNA sequence: TGTGCCAGCGGGATGGGGGGGGATCGGCCCCAGCATTTT. Protein sequence: CASGMGGDRPQHF. The chain combines TRBV12-3 or TRBV12-4 with TRBJ1-5, with a tentative D call TRBD1 (5 bases). V lost 8 bases and J 9 bases, leaving 17 bases between the germline ends. The CDR3 is made up of 13 amino acids.

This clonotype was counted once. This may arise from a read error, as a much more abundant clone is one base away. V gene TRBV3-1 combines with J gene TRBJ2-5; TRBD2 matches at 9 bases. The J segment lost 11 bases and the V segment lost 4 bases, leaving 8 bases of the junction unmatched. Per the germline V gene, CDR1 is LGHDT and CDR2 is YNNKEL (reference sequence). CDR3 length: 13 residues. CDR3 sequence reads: CASSPSGRNEQYF. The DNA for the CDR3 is TGTGCCAGCAGCCCGAGCGGGAGGAATGAGCAGTACTTC.

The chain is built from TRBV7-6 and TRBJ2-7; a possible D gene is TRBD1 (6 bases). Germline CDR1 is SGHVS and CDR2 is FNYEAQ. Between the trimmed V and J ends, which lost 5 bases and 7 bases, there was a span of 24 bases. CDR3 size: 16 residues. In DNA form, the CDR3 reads TGTGCCAGCAGCCCACGACAGGCCACCAGTAATAGTGAGCAGTACTTC. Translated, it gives CASSPRQATSNSEQYF.

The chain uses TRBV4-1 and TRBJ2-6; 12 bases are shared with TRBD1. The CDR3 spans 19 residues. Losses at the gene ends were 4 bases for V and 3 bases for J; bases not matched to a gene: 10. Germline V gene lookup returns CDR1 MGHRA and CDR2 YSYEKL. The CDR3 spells CASSLQGGTGGFGANVLTF. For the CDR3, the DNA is TGCGCCAGCAGCCTCCAAGGGGGGACAGGGGGCTTTGGGGCCAACGTCCTGACTTTC.

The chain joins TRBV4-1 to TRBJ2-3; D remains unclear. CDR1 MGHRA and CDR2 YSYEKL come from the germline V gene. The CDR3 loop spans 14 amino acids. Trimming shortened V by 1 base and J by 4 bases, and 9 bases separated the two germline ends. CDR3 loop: CASSQGWFSDTQYF. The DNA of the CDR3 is TGCGCCAGCAGCCAAGGCTGGTTCTCAGATACGCAGTATTTT.

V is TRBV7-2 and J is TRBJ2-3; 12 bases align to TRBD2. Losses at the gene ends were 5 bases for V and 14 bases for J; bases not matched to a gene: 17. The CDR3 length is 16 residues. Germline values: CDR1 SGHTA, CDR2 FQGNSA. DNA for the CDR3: TGTGCCAGCAGCCCGAGACTAGCGGGAGCGGTAAGGGAGCTGTATTTT. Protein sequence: CASSPRLAGAVRELYF.

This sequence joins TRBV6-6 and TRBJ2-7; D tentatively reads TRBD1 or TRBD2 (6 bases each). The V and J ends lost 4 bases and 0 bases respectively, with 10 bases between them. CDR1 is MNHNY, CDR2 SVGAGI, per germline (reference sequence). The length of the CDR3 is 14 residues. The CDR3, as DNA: TGTGCCAGCAGTTTTGGGGGGCTCTCCTACGAGCAGTACTTC. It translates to CASSFGGLSYEQYF.

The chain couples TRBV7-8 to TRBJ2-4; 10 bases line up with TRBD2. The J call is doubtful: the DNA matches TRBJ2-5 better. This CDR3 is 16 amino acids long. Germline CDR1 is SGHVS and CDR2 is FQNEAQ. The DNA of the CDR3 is TGTGCCAGCAGCCTTCGGACTAGCGGAAACCAAGAGACCCAGTACTTC. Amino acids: CASSLRTSGNQETQYF.

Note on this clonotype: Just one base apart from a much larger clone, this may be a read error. CDR3 sequence (DNA): TGTGCCAGCAGTTCTACGGTGGTACAGCCCCAGCATTTT. This encodes CASSSTVVQPQHF. The chain joins TRBV28 to TRBJ1-5; D gene ambiguous. The CDR3 spans 13 residues. With 4 bases removed from V and 7 bases from J, the gap between germline ends came to 11 bases. From germline, CDR1 is MDHEN and CDR2 SYDVKM.

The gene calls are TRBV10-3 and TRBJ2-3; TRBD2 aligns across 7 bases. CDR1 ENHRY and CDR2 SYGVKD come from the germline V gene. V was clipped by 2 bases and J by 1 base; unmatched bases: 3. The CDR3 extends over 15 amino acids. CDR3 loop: CAISEERGRTDTQYF. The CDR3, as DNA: TGTGCCATCAGTGAGGAGCGGGGTCGCACAGATACGCAGTATTTT.

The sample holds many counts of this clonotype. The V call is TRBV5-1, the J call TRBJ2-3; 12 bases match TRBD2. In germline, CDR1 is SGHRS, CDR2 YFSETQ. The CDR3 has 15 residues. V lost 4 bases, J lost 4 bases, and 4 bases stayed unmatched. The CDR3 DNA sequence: TGCGCCAGCAGCCAACTAGCGGGAGGTGCAGATACGCAGTATTTT. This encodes CASSQLAGGADTQYF.

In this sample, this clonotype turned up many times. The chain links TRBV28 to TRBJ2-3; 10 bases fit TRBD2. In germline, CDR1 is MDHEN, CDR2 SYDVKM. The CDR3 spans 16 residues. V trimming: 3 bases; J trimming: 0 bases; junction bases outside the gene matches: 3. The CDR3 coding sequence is TGTGCCAGCAGTTTCGATAGCGGGAGGAGCACAGATACGCAGTATTTT. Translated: CASSFDSGRSTDTQYF.

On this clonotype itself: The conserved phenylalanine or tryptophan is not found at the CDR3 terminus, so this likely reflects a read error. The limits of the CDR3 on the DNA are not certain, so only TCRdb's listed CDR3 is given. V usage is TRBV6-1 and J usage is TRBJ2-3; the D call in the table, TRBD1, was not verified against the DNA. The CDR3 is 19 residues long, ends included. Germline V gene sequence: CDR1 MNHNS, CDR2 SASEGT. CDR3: CASSEGQDRFYGYTFGSGT.

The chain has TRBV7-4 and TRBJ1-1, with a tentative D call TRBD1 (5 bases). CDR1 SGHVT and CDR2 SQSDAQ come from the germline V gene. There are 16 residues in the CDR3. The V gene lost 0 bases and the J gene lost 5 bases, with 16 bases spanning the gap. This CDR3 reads CASSLASGPRGTEAFF. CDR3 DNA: TGTGCCAGCAGCTTAGCGTCCGGCCCACGGGGGACTGAAGCTTTCTTT.

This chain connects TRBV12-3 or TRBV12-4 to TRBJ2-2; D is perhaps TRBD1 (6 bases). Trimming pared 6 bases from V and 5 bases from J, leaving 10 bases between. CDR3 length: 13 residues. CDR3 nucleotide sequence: TGTGCCAGCAGGGTGAGGGGGACCGGGGAGCTGTTTTTT. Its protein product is CASRVRGTGELFF.

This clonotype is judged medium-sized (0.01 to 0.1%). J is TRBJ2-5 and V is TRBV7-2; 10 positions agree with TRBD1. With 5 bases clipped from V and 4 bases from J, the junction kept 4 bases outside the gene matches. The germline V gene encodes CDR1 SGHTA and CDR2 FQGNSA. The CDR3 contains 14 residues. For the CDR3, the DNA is TGTGCCAGCAGCCGGGACAGGGGTTTAGAGACCCAGTACTTC. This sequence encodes CASSRDRGLETQYF.

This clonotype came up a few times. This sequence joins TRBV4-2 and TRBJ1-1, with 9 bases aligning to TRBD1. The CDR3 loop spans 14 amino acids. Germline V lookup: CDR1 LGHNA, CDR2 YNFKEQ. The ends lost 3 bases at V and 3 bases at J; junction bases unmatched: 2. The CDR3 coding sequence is TGTGCCAGCAGCCATCGACAGGGGGACACTGAAGCTTTCTTT. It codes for CASSHRQGDTEAFF.

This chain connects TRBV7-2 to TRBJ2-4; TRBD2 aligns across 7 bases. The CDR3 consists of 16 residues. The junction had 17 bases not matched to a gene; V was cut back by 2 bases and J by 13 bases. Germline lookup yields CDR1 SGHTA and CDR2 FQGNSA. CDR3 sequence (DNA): TGTGCCAGCAGCTTACCGCGAGTGGTGGGGGGGAATGAGCAGTACTTC. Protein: CASSLPRVVGGNEQYF.